This T cell receptor beta chain stems from a study of T-cell reconstitution after alpha-beta-depleted transplantation in children. CDR3 length equals 15 residues. Germline V CDR1 and CDR2: SGHTA, FQGNSA. V shed 5 bases and J 3 bases; nucleotides not matched to a gene: 8. Molecular barcoding with unique molecular identifiers was used for the TCRbeta library. In TCRdb, the PCR reads were re-called with MiXCR into one record per CDR3 protein. The sample holds 450,000 to 550,000 distinct CDR3 sequences, about 10% seen once. This clonotype came up a few times. The sequences come from PBMCs, mostly from graft donor cells, collected 180 days after TCRalphabeta/CD19-depleted stem cell transplant. V gene TRBV7-2 combines with J gene TRBJ2-7; 9 bases map to TRBD1. The source of this sequence is a female patient aged 2-10 years who had a stem cell transplant for aplastic anemia, so the T cells may come from the graft donor. The CDR3 DNA reads as TGTGCCAGCAGCCCCGGGACAGGGCCCCGCTACGAGCAGTACGTC. Its protein product is CASSPGTGPRYEQYV.